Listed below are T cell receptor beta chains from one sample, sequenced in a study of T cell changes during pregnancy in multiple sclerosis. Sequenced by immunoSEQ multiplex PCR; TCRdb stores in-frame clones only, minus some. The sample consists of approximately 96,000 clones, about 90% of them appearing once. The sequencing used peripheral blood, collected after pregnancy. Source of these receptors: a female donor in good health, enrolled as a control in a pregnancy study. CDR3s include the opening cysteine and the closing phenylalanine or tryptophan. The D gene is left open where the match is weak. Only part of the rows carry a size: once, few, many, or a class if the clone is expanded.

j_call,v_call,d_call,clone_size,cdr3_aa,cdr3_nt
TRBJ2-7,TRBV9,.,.,CASSVAGWTGEQYF,TGTGCCAGCAGCGTAGCAGGCTGGACTGGTGAGCAGTACTTC
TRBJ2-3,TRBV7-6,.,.,CASSTTPRGDTQYF,TGTGCCAGCAGCACGACCCCACGGGGGGATACGCAGTATTTT
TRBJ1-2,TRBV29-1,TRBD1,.,CSVEGHRGYGYTF,TGCAGCGTTGAGGGGCACAGGGGATATGGCTACACCTTC
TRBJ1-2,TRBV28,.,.,CASSLGKNYGYTF,TGTGCCAGCAGTTTAGGCAAAAACTATGGCTACACCTTC
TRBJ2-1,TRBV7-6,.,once,CASCVQGFCEQFF,TGTGCCAGCTGTGTCCAGGGTTTTTGTGAGCAGTTCTTC
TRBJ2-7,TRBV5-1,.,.,CASSSGLYEQYF,TGCGCCAGCAGCTCCGGTCTCTACGAGCAGTACTTC
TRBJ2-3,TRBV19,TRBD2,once,CASSIDAGGFEGTDTQYF,TGTGCCAGTAGTATCGATGCGGGAGGGTTCGAAGGCACAGATACGCAGTATTTT
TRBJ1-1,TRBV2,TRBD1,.,CASSPRQGTYTEAFF,TGTGCCAGCAGCCCGAGACAGGGGACGTACACTGAAGCTTTCTTT
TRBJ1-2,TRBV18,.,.,CASSPVAGNFHGYTF,TGTGCCAGCTCACCAGTAGCAGGGAATTTCCATGGCTACACCTTC
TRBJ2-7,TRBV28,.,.,CASNPGLRTYEQYF,TGTGCCAGCAATCCAGGGCTAAGGACCTACGAGCAGTACTTC
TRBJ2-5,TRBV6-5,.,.,CASSLLRAELTQYF,TGTGCCAGCAGTTTGTTGAGGGCTGAATTGACCCAGTACTTC
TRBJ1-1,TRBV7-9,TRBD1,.,CASSPRGRNTEAFF,TGTGCCAGCAGTCCCAGGGGGCGGAACACTGAAGCTTTCTTT
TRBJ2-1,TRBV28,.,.,CASSTLSGHNEQFF,TGTGCCAGCAGTACCCTGTCTGGCCACAATGAGCAGTTCTTC
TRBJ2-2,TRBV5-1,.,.,CASSFGGAGELFF,TGCGCCAGCAGCTTCGGAGGGGCCGGGGAGCTGTTTTTT
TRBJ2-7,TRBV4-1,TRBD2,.,CASSQSTSLNYEQYF,TGCGCCAGCAGCCAATCGACTAGCCTAAACTACGAGCAGTACTTC